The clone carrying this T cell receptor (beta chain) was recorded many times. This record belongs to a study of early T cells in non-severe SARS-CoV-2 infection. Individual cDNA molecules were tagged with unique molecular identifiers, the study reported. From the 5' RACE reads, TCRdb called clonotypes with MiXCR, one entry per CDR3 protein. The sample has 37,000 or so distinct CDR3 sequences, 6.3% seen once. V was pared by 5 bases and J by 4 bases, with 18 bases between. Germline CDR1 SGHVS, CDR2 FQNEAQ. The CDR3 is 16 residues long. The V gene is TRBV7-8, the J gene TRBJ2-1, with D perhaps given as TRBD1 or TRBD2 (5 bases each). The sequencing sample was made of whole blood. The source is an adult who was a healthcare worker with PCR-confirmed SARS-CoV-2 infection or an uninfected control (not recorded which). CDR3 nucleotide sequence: TGTGCCAGCAGCCCCTTTGAAAGCGGACATTACAATGAGCAGTTCTTC. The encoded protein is CASSPFESGHYNEQFF.